The clone carrying this TCR beta chain was found once. The antigen is unknown. A second 7 to 11 cycle PCR used barcoded and J-beta primers. Tagging of each cDNA molecule was performed by a template-switch adaptor with 12 random nucleotides. TCRdb redid the calling of the 5' RACE reads with MiXCR, one entry per CDR3 protein. This repertoire shows roughly 800,000 distinct CDR3 sequences, roughly 25% found once; its top ten account for more than 8%. These data are taken from a study of blood T cells in healthy people across ages. This CDR3 is 14 amino acids long. CDR1 is DFQATT and CDR2 is SNEGSKA in the germline V gene (reference sequence). Total RNA extracted from each sample amounted to at least 5.5 micrograms. Overall study results and limits: Per million T cells, the diversity of TCR beta decreased roughly linearly as age advanced.

These data were also filed under a second study, of T cells of mothers and their children. This second study says: From each mother came over 10 million TCR beta CDR3 reads, and from each child came 3 million to 3.5 million.

This sequence originates from a boy aged 5-17 years in good health. Sequences were obtained from blood. The gene calls are TRBV20-1 and TRBJ2-5, with 9 bases fitting TRBD2. The DNA end is more similar to TRBJ2-1, so the J call may be wrong. The chain's CDR3 is CSADSGGTHIEQFF. The CDR3 coding sequence is TGCAGTGCGGATAGCGGGGGAACACACATTGAGCAGTTCTTC.